This T cell receptor beta chain was obtained from a study of blood T cell repertoires in COVID-19. Study at large: Samples of COVID-19 (acute and convalescent) were obtained from the United States, Italy and Spain.

As handled by the study authors: Reference gene primer amplification yielded estimated nucleated cell counts. Only in-frame clones appear in the TCRdb table, and some are missing; sequencing was by immunoSEQ multiplex PCR. That table gives V, J and clone size, and the DNA gave D and trimming. The sample consists of 70,000 to 95,000 clones, roughly 88% of them appearing once. This CDR3 is 16 amino acids long. Germline CDR1 MDHEN, CDR2 SYDVKM. The ends were cut back, 3 bases at V and 1 base at J, with 13 bases in the middle. Sequences were obtained from peripheral blood. The sequence derives from a human donor with active COVID-19. The donor label of this sample is uncertain. This chain joins TRBV28 and TRBJ1-5; D call uncertain. The CDR3 sequence: CASSFLPARSNQPQHF. The CDR3 DNA follows: TGTGCCAGCAGTTTCCTTCCCGCTCGGAGCAATCAGCCCCAGCATTTT. Complete variable domain (other parts from reference TRBV28 and TRBJ1-5): DVKVTQSSRYLVKRTGEKVFLECVQDMDHENMFWYRQDPGLGLRLIYFSYDVKMKEKGDIPEGYSVSREKKERFSLILESASTNQTSMYLCASSFLPARSNQPQHFGDGTRLSIL.